This T cell receptor (beta chain) was captured by sequencing in a study of glioma-infiltrating T cells. Study outcomes and limitations: A blood CDR3 motif signature was depleted in highly divergent patients. Non-neoplastic patients had below-expected tissue-blood divergence, while all gliomas exceeded expectation.

Trimming at V came to 7 bases and at J to 5 bases, leaving 13 bases not matched to a gene. CDR1 and CDR2 (germline): SQVTM, ANQGSEA. The CDR3 is 15 residues long. About this clonotype itself: Its antigen remains unknown.

TCR alpha and beta CDR3 regions were amplified from RNA using iRepertoire nested multiplex PCR. Input was roughly 85-450 ng of tissue mRNA or PBMC total RNA. MiXCR, run by TCRdb on the multiplex PCR reads, gives a single entry per CDR3 protein. The sample records around 350,000 distinct CDR3 sequences, about two fifths being singletons. This chain links TRBV29-1 with TRBJ2-1; TRBD2 aligns across 8 bases. Sequenced input: glioma tissue, nonneoplastic brain tissue, or PBMCs (not recorded which). This receptor was identified in a human donor with low-grade glioma or glioblastoma, undergoing nonglioma brain surgery, or in good health (not recorded which). The CDR3 protein is CSAGSAGGRNNEQFF. The CDR3, as DNA: TGCAGCGCTGGATCGGCCGGCGGGAGGAACAATGAGCAGTTCTTC.